Listed below are T cell receptor beta chains from one sample, sequenced in a study of beta chain features in type 1 diabetes. The table came from immunoSEQ multiplex PCR; TCRdb's copy has only in-frame clones and leaves some out. The table records about 930,000 clones, 17% of them present only once. The sequenced sample was naive CD4+ T cells from blood. The receptors were sampled from a woman under 30 in good health. Both conserved end residues are part of each CDR3. The order of the fields is D gene, V gene, clone size, J gene, CDR3 DNA, CDR3 protein. The D gene is left open where the match is weak. Some rows mark clone size as missing; the rest say once, few, many or name a class of expanded clone.

TRBD2	TRBV4-3	NA	TRBJ2-5	TGCGCCAGCAGCCAAGGGCGTAGCGGGAGGGTTGGAGAGACCCAGTACTTC	CASSQGRSGRVGETQYF
NA	TRBV19	NA	TRBJ2-2	TGTGCCAGTAGTATAGGGAGGCAACGCACCGGGGAGCTGTTTTTT	CASSIGRQRTGELFF
NA	TRBV29-1	NA	TRBJ1-1	TGCAGCGTTGGGCCCCGGATAGGCCCTGAGGGAGCTTTCTTT	CSVGPRIGPEGAFF
NA	TRBV7-9	NA	TRBJ1-4	TGTGCCAGCAGCTTAGTACAGCCGGAAAAACTGTTTTTT	CASSLVQPEKLFF
TRBD2	TRBV6-6	NA	TRBJ2-3	TGTGCCAGCAGCCACGGAGCGGGGCGGGGCACAGATACGCAGTATTTT	CASSHGAGRGTDTQYF
NA	TRBV18	few	TRBJ2-7	TGTGCCAGCTCACCCCTCCAGGGAGCGACCTACGAGCAGTACTTC	CASSPLQGATYEQYF
TRBD2	TRBV9	NA	TRBJ2-2	TGTGCCAGCAGCGTGCTTAGCGGGACGAACACCGGGGAGCTGTTTTTT	CASSVLSGTNTGELFF
NA	TRBV10-3	NA	TRBJ2-2	TGTGCCGCGTCCCCCGAGGGTCGACACCGGGAGCTGTTTTTT	CAASPEGRHRELFF
NA	TRBV7-3	NA	TRBJ2-3	TGTGCCAGCAGCAACGGACAGATTCTTAGCACAGATACGCAGTATTTT	CASSNGQILSTDTQYF
TRBD1	TRBV27	NA	TRBJ1-1	TGTGCCAGCAGTAAACAGGGGCGGGCTGAAGCTTTCTTT	CASSKQGRAEAFF
NA	TRBV18	NA	TRBJ2-5	TGTGCCAGCTCACCACCAAAGCCCGGGGGATTAGAGACCCAGTACTTC	CASSPPKPGGLETQYF
TRBD1	TRBV5-1	NA	TRBJ1-2	TGCGCCAGCAGCCAGGGGGCAGGGTATGGCTACACCTTC	CASSQGAGYGYTF
TRBD1	TRBV7-2	NA	TRBJ2-7	TGTGCCAGCACCCAGGGCACGGGACAGTTCTACGAGCAGTACTTC	CASTQGTGQFYEQYF
NA	TRBV28	NA	TRBJ2-5	TGTGCCAGCAGTTTAGATGGGACAAACCAAGAGACCCAGTACTTC	CASSLDGTNQETQYF
TRBD1	TRBV28	few	TRBJ1-1	TGTGCCAGCAGTTTATTGGGGACAGGGAACACTGAAGCTTTCTTT	CASSLLGTGNTEAFF
NA	TRBV7-9	NA	TRBJ2-1	TGTGCCTCCATTGGGGGGAGCTCCTACAATGAGCAGTTCTTC	CASIGGSSYNEQFF
NA	TRBV5-4	NA	TRBJ1-2	TGTGCCAGCAGCTTGGAACAGGGTGGAGGCTACACCTTC	CASSLEQGGGYTF
TRBD1	TRBV29-1	few	TRBJ1-3	TGCAGCGTTTCGACAGGGACCCGACTCCACTCTGGAAACACCATATATTTT	CSVSTGTRLHSGNTIYF
TRBD2	TRBV11-2	NA	TRBJ2-3	TGTGCCAGCAGCTCCCATAGCGGGAGATGGGCTATTGGCACAGATACGCAGTATTTT	CASSSHSGRWAIGTDTQYF
NA	TRBV29-1	NA	TRBJ2-7	TGCAGCGTTGTCCTAGGTTCGACCCGAACCTACGAGCAGTACTTC	CSVVLGSTRTYEQYF
NA	TRBV7-2	NA	TRBJ1-2	TGTGCCAGCAGCTTAACCCCTCTATATAACTATGGCTACACCTTC	CASSLTPLYNYGYTF
TRBD1	TRBV19	few	TRBJ2-1	TGTGCCAGTAGTACCGGACAGGGAAAGTTGTATGGGTTCCAGTTCTTC	CASSTGQGKLYGFQFF
TRBD2	TRBV4-2	NA	TRBJ2-3	TGTGCCAGCAGCCGTCCAAGCGGGAGTCCCACAGATACGCAGTATTTT	CASSRPSGSPTDTQYF
NA	TRBV18	NA	TRBJ2-3	TGTGCCAGCTCACCACTTTCCGGGACACTGGGGTCAGATACGCAGTATTTT	CASSPLSGTLGSDTQYF
NA	TRBV19	NA	TRBJ2-7	TGTGCCAGTAGTCTCGTCTGGGGGAACCACTACGAGCAGTACTTC	CASSLVWGNHYEQYF
NA	TRBV5-1	few	TRBJ1-2	TGCGCCAGCTCCCCAGGGGAAGGGGGGTATGGCTACACCTTC	CASSPGEGGYGYTF
TRBD1	TRBV4-3	NA	TRBJ2-1	TGCGCCAGCAGCCAGGGACAGGGGAACTACAATGAGCAGTTCTTC	CASSQGQGNYNEQFF
NA	TRBV29-1	few	TRBJ2-3	TGCAGCGTCCGGAACAAACTCGTTAATACGCAGTATTTT	CSVRNKLVNTQYF
NA	TRBV2	NA	TRBJ2-1	TGTGCCAGCAGTGACGTCGGGGGCAATGAGCAGTTCTTC	CASSDVGGNEQFF
TRBD1	TRBV7-2	few	TRBJ1-2	TGTGCCAGCAGCCCCAGGACAGGGGCGTTGACTTATGGCTACACCTTC	CASSPRTGALTYGYTF
TRBD1	TRBV6-5	NA	TRBJ1-1	TGTGCCAGCTCTCTGGAGGGGGCCGCTGAAGCTTTCTTT	CASSLEGAAEAFF
NA	TRBV7-9	NA	TRBJ1-5	TGTGCCAGCAGCTCTGCCTCAGGGGCTGGTGATCAGCCCCAGCATTTT	CASSSASGAGDQPQHF
NA	TRBV6-1	NA	TRBJ1-1	TGTGCCAGCATCCCCCCTCGAGGGTGGGGAACTGAAGCTTTCTTT	CASIPPRGWGTEAFF